These 13 T cell receptor beta chains were sequenced from one sample in a study of T cell responses to AZD1222 COVID-19 vaccine. Assay used: immunoSEQ multiplex PCR; TCRdb lists only in-frame clones, some missing. The sample carries some 120,000 clones, 90% recorded once. Source: peripheral blood, taken 28 days after the second dose of the MenACWY control vaccine. The receptor source for this set is an adult who received the MenACWY meningococcal vaccine as a control.

The chain combines TRBV7-9 with TRBJ2-3; D possibly matches TRBD1 or TRBD2 (5 bases each). The germline V gene encodes CDR1 SEHNR and CDR2 FQNEAQ (reference sequence). Trimming shortened V by 1 base and J by 4 bases, and 12 bases separated the two germline ends. This CDR3 spans 15 amino acids. The CDR3 loop is CASSLVPRESDTQYF. Written as DNA, the CDR3 is TGTGCCAGCAGCTTAGTCCCCAGGGAGTCAGATACGCAGTATTTT.

The chain recombines TRBV19 with TRBJ1-6; D is ambiguous. Looked up from germline, CDR1 is LNHDA and CDR2 is SQIVND (reference sequence). The CDR3 contains 14 residues. Trimming removed 3 bases at V and 9 bases at J, with 12 bases between. CDR3 in DNA: TGTGCCAGTAGTATCCAGGACGGATCTTCACCCCTCCACTTT. It codes for CASSIQDGSSPLHF.

The chain employs TRBV7-9 and TRBJ2-2; 7 bases line up with TRBD1. The ends lost 2 bases at V and 2 bases at J; junction bases unmatched: 5. This CDR3 has 16 amino acids. The germline V gene has CDR1 SEHNR and CDR2 FQNEAQ (reference sequence). In DNA form, the CDR3 reads TGTGCCAGCAGCTTACCAGGGGGAACTAACACCGGGGAGCTGTTTTTT. As protein: CASSLPGGTNTGELFF.

The chain links TRBV5-6 to TRBJ2-6; the D is unclear. Germline V lookup: CDR1 SGHDT, CDR2 YYEEEE. Trimming removed 4 bases from V and 0 bases from J, with 11 bases in between. CDR3 size: 16 residues. DNA of the CDR3: TGTGCCAGCAGCGGGGTTCTGGGCTCTGGGGCCAACGTCCTGACTTTC. Translated, it gives CASSGVLGSGANVLTF.

Only a few counts were recorded for this clone. The chain uses TRBV15 and TRBJ1-2, with TRBD1 as a possible D gene (6 bases). Germline V gene data show CDR1 as LNHNV and CDR2 as YYDKDF (reference sequence). This CDR3 has 15 amino acids. The germline V and J ends were trimmed by 1 base and 5 bases, with 14 bases remaining between them. CDR3: CATSRGSAGEYGYTF. CDR3 DNA: TGTGCCACCAGCAGAGGTTCGGCAGGGGAATATGGCTACACCTTC.

The CDR3 loop is CASSSYRAGVVELFF. The CDR3 DNA reads TGTGCCAGCAGTTCCTATCGGGCGGGAGTCGTGGAGCTGTTTTTT. V gene TRBV27 combines with J gene TRBJ2-2; the match to TRBD2 covers 7 bases. Trimming at V came to 4 bases and at J to 10 bases, leaving 12 bases not matched to a gene. Germline CDR1 and CDR2: MNHEY and SMNVEV (reference sequence). The CDR3 contains 15 residues.

J is TRBJ2-3 and V is TRBV12-5; D may match TRBD1 or TRBD2 (6 bases each). Germline CDR1 and CDR2: LGHNT and FRNRAP. The V gene lost 6 bases and the J gene lost 0 bases, with 13 bases spanning the gap. The CDR3 contains 15 residues. The CDR3 loop reads CASGKGGGSTDTQYF. In DNA form, the CDR3 reads TGTGCTAGTGGGAAGGGGGGCGGAAGCACAGATACGCAGTATTTT.

The chain recombines TRBV6-5 with TRBJ2-1, with 10 nucleotides matching TRBD2. The CDR3 is made up of 14 amino acids. Germline V gives CDR1 MNHEY, CDR2 SVGAGI. After removal of 5 bases from V and 7 bases from J, the junction contained 5 bases not matched to a gene. In DNA form, the CDR3 reads TGTGCCAGCAGTCCACCTAGCGGGGGTAATGAGCAGTTCTTC. It encodes CASSPPSGGNEQFF.

This clone occurred once. The chain uses TRBV2 and TRBJ1-1; the match to TRBD1 covers 7 bases. Looked up from germline, CDR1 is SNHLY and CDR2 is FYNNEI. J lost 11 bases, V lost 6 bases, and 9 bases had no gene match. There are 12 residues in the CDR3. CDR3 sequence reads: CASRDDRVGAFF. Written as DNA, the CDR3 is TGTGCCAGCAGAGACGACAGGGTTGGCGCTTTCTTT.

The V gene is TRBV6-2 or TRBV6-3, the J gene TRBJ1-2, with D maybe TRBD1 (5 bases). The length of the CDR3 is 15 residues. Trimming shortened V by 3 bases and J by 4 bases, and 15 bases separated the two germline ends. Germline V gives CDR1 MNHEY, CDR2 SVGEGT. The CDR3 loop is CASSYQGRAIYGYTF. The CDR3 region has the DNA TGTGCCAGCAGTTATCAGGGCAGGGCCATCTATGGCTACACCTTC.

This chain connects TRBV5-4 to TRBJ2-4, with unresolved D. The germline V gene encodes CDR1 SGHNT and CDR2 YYREEE (reference sequence). The CDR3 has 17 amino acids. Between the trimmed V and J ends, which lost 0 bases and 0 bases, there was a span of 13 bases. This CDR3 is CASSLEPARIAKNIQYF. CDR3 DNA sequence: TGTGCCAGCAGCTTGGAACCCGCAAGGATAGCCAAAAACATTCAGTACTTC.

V gene TRBV5-1 combines with J gene TRBJ2-2; 9 nucleotides line up with TRBD1. V shed 3 bases and J 6 bases; nucleotides not matched to a gene: 6. Germline CDR1 SGHRS, CDR2 YFSETQ. The CDR3 is made up of 15 amino acids. Written as DNA, the CDR3 is TGCGCCAGCAGCTCCGGGACAGGGTGGGCCGGGGAGCTGTTTTTT. This codes for CASSSGTGWAGELFF.

The rearrangement uses TRBV19 and TRBJ2-5; TRBD2 matches at 11 bases. CDR3 size: 17 residues. In germline, CDR1 is LNHDA, CDR2 SQIVND (reference sequence). The V segment lost 3 bases and the J segment 5 bases; nucleotides outside the gene matches: 11. The CDR3 DNA reads TGTGCCAGTAGTATCACTAGCGGGGGATTTGCTGCGGAGACCCAGTACTTC. This codes for CASSITSGGFAAETQYF.